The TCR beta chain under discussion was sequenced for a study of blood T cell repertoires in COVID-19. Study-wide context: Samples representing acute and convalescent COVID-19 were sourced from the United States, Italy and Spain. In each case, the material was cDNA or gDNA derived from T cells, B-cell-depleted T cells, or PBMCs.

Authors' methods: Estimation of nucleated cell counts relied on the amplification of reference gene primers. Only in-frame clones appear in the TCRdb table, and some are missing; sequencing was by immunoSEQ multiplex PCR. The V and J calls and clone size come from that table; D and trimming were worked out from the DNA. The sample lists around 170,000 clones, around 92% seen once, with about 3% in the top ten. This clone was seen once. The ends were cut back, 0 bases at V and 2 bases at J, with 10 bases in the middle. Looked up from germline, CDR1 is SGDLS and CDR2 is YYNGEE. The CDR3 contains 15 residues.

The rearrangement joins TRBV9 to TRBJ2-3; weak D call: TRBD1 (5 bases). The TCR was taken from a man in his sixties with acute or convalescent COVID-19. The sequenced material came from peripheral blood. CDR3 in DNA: TGTGCCAGCAGCGTAGCTCCAGGGTTCACAGATACGCAGTATTTT. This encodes CASSVAPGFTDTQYF.